The next 13 T cell receptor beta chains were all read from a single sample in a study of blood T cell repertoires in COVID-19. Sequencing was performed with immunoSEQ multiplex PCR; in TCRdb, only in-frame clones are kept and a portion is missing. The sample yields tens of thousands of clones, around 79% seen once. Sample: peripheral blood. The receptors shown here come from a man aged 55 to 70 with active or convalescent COVID-19.

The chain recombines TRBV24-1 with TRBJ2-1; 15 nucleotides align to TRBD2. The CDR3 is 18 residues long. Germline CDR1 is KGHDR and CDR2 is SFDVKD. V was clipped by 4 bases and J by 0 bases; unmatched bases: 3. CDR3 residues: CATSDRTSGGVSYNEQFF. Written as DNA, the CDR3 is TGTGCCACCAGTGACCGGACTAGCGGGGGGGTCTCCTACAATGAGCAGTTCTTC.

The chain joins TRBV6-5 to TRBJ1-2; D gene ambiguous. V lost 7 bases and J lost 4, with 10 bases in between. The CDR3 has 12 amino acids. Germline CDR1 MNHEY, CDR2 SVGAGI. CDR3 residues: CASNLQSYGYTF. Written as DNA, the CDR3 is TGTGCCAGCAACCTACAGTCCTATGGCTACACCTTC.

This chain uses TRBV20-1 with TRBJ2-7; maybe TRBD2 (5 bases). Germline CDR1 DFQATT, CDR2 SNEGSKA (reference sequence). The CDR3 consists of 11 residues. This CDR3 reads CSGGSSYEQYF. CDR3 DNA: TGCAGCGGCGGGTCCTCCTACGAGCAGTACTTC.

This clone was counted ten times or more. V usage is TRBV24-1 and J usage is TRBJ1-1; no reliable D call. This CDR3 has 13 amino acids. Per germline, CDR1 KGHDR and CDR2 SFDVKD. The V end lost 4 bases, the J end lost 1 base, and 6 bases lay between the germline ends. CDR3 in amino acids: CATSDYRNTEAFF. Written as DNA, the CDR3 is TGTGCCACCAGTGACTACAGGAACACTGAAGCTTTCTTT.

This clone is a singleton in its sample. The V and J genes are TRBV29-1 and TRBJ2-1; the D gene is possibly TRBD2 (5 bases). The ends were cut back, 8 bases at V and 6 bases at J, with 17 bases in the middle. The CDR3 runs to 13 residues. The germline CDR1 and CDR2 sequences are SQVTM and ANQGSEA. CDR3 loop: CSIEGLAGNEQFF. CDR3 DNA: TGCAGCATAGAGGGCCTAGCTGGCAATGAGCAGTTCTTC.

The CDR3: CASSRDNRETGELFF. The CDR3 DNA is TGTGCCAGCAGTCGGGACAATAGAGAGACCGGGGAGCTGTTTTTT. This chain uses TRBV7-3 with TRBJ2-2; tentatively, D is TRBD1 (6 bases). Looked up from germline, CDR1 is SGHTA and CDR2 is FQGTGA. The CDR3 extends over 15 amino acids. V was shortened by 6 bases and J by 5 bases, with 16 bases between the two germline ends.

J is TRBJ1-2 and V is TRBV7-9; D is unresolved. The ends were cut back, 5 bases at V and 5 bases at J, with 9 bases in the middle. The CDR3 consists of 12 residues. From germline, CDR1 is SEHNR and CDR2 FQNEAQ (reference sequence). This CDR3 reads CASSDLGYGYTF. The CDR3 DNA reads TGTGCCAGCAGCGACCTCGGGTATGGCTACACCTTC.

The V gene is TRBV6-2 or TRBV6-3, the J gene TRBJ2-3; TRBD2 agrees at 8 bases. In germline, CDR1 is MNHEY, CDR2 SVGEGT. J gave up 5 bases and V 3 bases, and 10 bases lay outside the gene matches. The CDR3 runs 16 residues. CDR3 protein: CASSYPSSGVRDTQYF. CDR3 sequence (DNA): TGTGCCAGCAGTTATCCCAGTAGCGGGGTGAGAGATACGCAGTATTTT.

The chain links TRBV10-3 to TRBJ1-1, with D uncertain. There are 12 residues in the CDR3. The ends were cut back, 3 bases at V and 11 bases at J, with 13 bases in the middle. Germline-derived CDR1 and CDR2 are ENHRY and SYGVKD. The CDR3 spells CAISEALHVAFF. As DNA, the CDR3 is TGTGCCATCAGTGAAGCCCTGCATGTTGCTTTCTTT.

This clone came up once. Its ends do not fully match the called genes, so a read error is possible. The CDR3 reads CASSVTMNTEAFF. The CDR3 region has the DNA TGTGCCAGCAGCGTAACCATGAACACTGAAGCTTTCTTT. J is TRBJ1-1 and V is TRBV7-3, with no clear D. The CDR3 has 13 amino acids. Germline lookup yields CDR1 SGHTA and CDR2 FQGTGA.

The J gene is TRBJ1-4, the V gene TRBV9, with D perhaps matching TRBD1 (6 bases). With 4 bases removed from V and 6 bases from J, the gap between germline ends came to 16 bases. CDR1 and CDR2 (germline): SGDLS, YYNGEE. The length of the CDR3 is 15 residues. CDR3 loop: CASSPGGGAYEKLFF. Here the CDR3 DNA reads TGTGCCAGCAGCCCCGGGGGGGGCGCGTATGAAAAACTGTTTTTT.

This clone was recorded only once. J is TRBJ2-2 and V is TRBV5-5, with TRBD1 matching over 12 bases. This CDR3 is 17 amino acids long. The V gene end was trimmed by 2 bases and the J gene end by 7 bases; junction bases not matched to a gene: 9. In germline, CDR1 is SGHKS, CDR2 YYEKEE (reference sequence). DNA for the CDR3: TGTGCCAGCAGCTTCGGGACAGGGGGCGTCGGTGACGGGGAGCTGTTTTTT. Translating gives CASSFGTGGVGDGELFF.

The chain links TRBV7-6 to TRBJ2-3; D is unclear. CDR1 and CDR2 from the germline V gene are SGHVS and FNYEAQ. V shed 5 bases and J shed 2 bases, with 8 bases lying between them. The CDR3 sequence is 13 residues long. The CDR3 coding sequence is TGTGCCAGCAGCCCGGTATTCACAGATACGCAGTATTTT. Translated, it gives CASSPVFTDTQYF.